What follows are 4 T cell receptor beta chains derived from one specimen sequenced in a study of blood T cell repertoires in COVID-19. Here immunoSEQ multiplex PCR was the method, and the copy in TCRdb shows in-frame clones only, minus some. The sample holds about 330,000 clones, over 75% seen once. Source material: PBMCs or T cells enriched from blood (not recorded which). These receptors were collected from a woman aged 30 to 39 who had recovered from COVID-19.

V is TRBV6-1 and J is TRBJ1-2; D remains ambiguous. CDR3 length equals 14 residues. CDR1 MNHNS and CDR2 SASEGT come from the germline V gene. Trimming left V 1 base short and J 8 bases short, with 14 bases between. As DNA, the CDR3 is TGTGCCAGCAGTGAAGTAGGAGGAATTGGGGGCTACACCTTC. Its translation is CASSEVGGIGGYTF.

The V gene is TRBV28, the J gene TRBJ1-1; 8 bases are shared with TRBD1. The CDR3 consists of 15 residues. Germline V gives CDR1 MDHEN, CDR2 SYDVKM. With V trimmed by 6 bases and J by 8 bases, 14 bases remained unmatched. This chain's CDR3 is CASRDRARSFLEAFF. Written as DNA, the CDR3 is TGTGCCAGCAGGGACAGGGCAAGGAGTTTTCTAGAAGCTTTCTTT.

The V gene is TRBV30, the J gene TRBJ2-1; 8 bases line up with TRBD2. Unmatched junction bases numbered 5, after V lost 0 bases and J lost 4 bases. In germline, CDR1 is GTSNPN, CDR2 SVGIG (reference sequence). The CDR3 consists of 15 residues. This CDR3 reads CAWSVGAGGYNEQFF. CDR3 nucleotide sequence: TGTGCCTGGAGTGTTGGTGCGGGGGGTTACAATGAGCAGTTCTTC.

The chain uses TRBV5-6 and TRBJ1-4; 8 nucleotides line up with TRBD1. CDR1 is SGHDT, CDR2 YYEEEE, per germline. Trimming took 4 bases from V and 2 from J; bases not matched to a gene: 4. The CDR3 runs to 15 residues. The CDR3, as DNA: TGTGCCAGCAGCCAATGGACAGGGACTAATGAAAAACTGTTTTTT. Translating gives CASSQWTGTNEKLFF.